This record looks at one T cell receptor (beta chain) sequence and its context. The data originate from a study of OX40 agonist ivuxolimab in advanced cancers. About the research overall: The dose-escalation cohort was about 87% male, with a mean age of approximately 62 years, ranging roughly 23 to 90.

Collection of blood occurred at baseline, at cycle 4 day 1, and at cycle 7 day 1. TCRdb keeps only in-frame clones here, not all; method: immunoSEQ multiplex PCR. The table has tens of thousands of clones, 85% to 90% seen once. The CDR3 sequence is 15 residues long. V lost 3 bases and J lost 4; bases outside the gene matches: 5. Germline CDR1 reads WSHSY; CDR2 reads SAAADI. J is TRBJ2-3 and V is TRBV10-2; 9 bases are shared with TRBD2. Here the sequenced sample was CD4+ or CD8+ T cells sorted from blood, taken in a trial of the OX40 agonist ivuxolimab. The TCR originated in an adult with an advanced solid tumor such as melanoma, head and neck, liver or kidney cancer. The CDR3 bases are TGCGCCAGCAGTGAATTAGCGGGAGTGCCAGATACGCAGTATTTT. It codes for CASSELAGVPDTQYF.